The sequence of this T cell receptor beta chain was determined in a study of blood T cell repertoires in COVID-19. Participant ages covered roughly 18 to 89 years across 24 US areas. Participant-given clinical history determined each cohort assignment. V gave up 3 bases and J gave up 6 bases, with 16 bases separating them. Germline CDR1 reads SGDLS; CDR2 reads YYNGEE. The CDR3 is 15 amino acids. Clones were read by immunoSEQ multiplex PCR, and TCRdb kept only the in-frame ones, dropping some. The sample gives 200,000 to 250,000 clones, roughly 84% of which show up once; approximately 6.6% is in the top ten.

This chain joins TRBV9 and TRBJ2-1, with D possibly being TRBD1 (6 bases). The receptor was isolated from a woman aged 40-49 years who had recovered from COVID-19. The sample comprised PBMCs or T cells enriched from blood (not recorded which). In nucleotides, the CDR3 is TGTGCCAGCAGCGCGAGGGGGATACGCTCCAATGAGCAGTTCTTC. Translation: CASSARGIRSNEQFF.